This TCR beta chain appears in the sequencing data of a study of T cell responses to AZD1222 COVID-19 vaccine. CDR3 length: 17 residues. V trimming: 3 bases; J trimming: 6 bases; junction bases outside the gene matches: 8. Germline CDR1 is LNHDA and CDR2 is SQIVND (reference sequence). This table comes from immunoSEQ multiplex PCR, and its TCRdb copy is limited to in-frame clones, with some not included. Of 100,000 to 150,000 clones in the sample, 86% were seen once. V is TRBV19 and J is TRBJ2-2, with 12 bases identical to TRBD2. This clonotype originated in an adult in good health. The sequencing used peripheral blood, collected on day 0 of AZD1222 vaccination. CDR3 sequence (DNA): TGTGCCAGTAGTATCGCGACTAGCGGGAGTATGGCCGGGGAGCTGTTTTTT. Translated, it gives CASSIATSGSMAGELFF.